Reported below is one T cell receptor beta chain. These data originate in a study of shared T cell receptors in the human thymus. CDR3 size: 15 residues. The V and J ends lost 0 bases and 9 bases respectively, with 16 bases between them. Germline V gene data show CDR1 as SGDLS and CDR2 as YYNGEE. Profiling relied on immunoSEQ multiplex PCR, and the TCRdb table lists in-frame clones only, not all of them. In the table there are 600,000 or so clones, around 87% of which are singletons. The data also belong to a second study, concerning human thymus T cells. That source adds: Resections from corrective heart surgery supplied the thymus tissue. There appeared to be biased usage of V and J genes in thymic and blood repertoires. Related research examined unrelated individuals and reported that their thymic repertoires overlapped highly.

The source of this sequence is a boy under two years old with a congenital heart defect. The specimen sequenced was thymocytes. The chain recombines TRBV9 with TRBJ2-4; weak D call: TRBD2 (7 bases). The CDR3 DNA reads as TGTGCCAGCAGCGTAGGAAGGGGGGGCGGTGGCATTCAGTACTTC. It encodes CASSVGRGGGGIQYF.